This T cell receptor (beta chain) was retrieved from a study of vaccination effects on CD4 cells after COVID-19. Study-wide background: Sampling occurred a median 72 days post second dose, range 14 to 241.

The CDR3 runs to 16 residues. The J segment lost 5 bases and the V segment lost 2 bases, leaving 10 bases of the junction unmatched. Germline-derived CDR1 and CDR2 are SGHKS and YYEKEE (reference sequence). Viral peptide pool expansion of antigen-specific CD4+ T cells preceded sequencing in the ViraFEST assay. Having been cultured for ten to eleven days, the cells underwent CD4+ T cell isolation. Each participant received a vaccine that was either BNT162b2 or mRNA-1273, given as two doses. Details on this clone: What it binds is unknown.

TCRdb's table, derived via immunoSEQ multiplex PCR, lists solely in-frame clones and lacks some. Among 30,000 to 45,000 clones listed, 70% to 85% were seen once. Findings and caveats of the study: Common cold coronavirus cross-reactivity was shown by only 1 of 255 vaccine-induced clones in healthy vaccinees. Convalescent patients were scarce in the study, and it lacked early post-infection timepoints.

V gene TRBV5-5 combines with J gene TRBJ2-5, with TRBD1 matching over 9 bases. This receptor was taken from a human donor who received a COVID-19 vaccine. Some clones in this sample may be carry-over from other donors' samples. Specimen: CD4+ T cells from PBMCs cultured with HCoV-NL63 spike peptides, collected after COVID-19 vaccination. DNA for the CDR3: TGTGCCAGCAGCTTAGCTGACAGGGGGAAACTGGAGACCCAGTACTTC. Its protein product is CASSLADRGKLETQYF. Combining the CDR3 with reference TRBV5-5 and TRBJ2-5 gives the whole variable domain DAGVTQSPTHLIKTRGQQVTLRCSPISGHKSVSWYQQVLGQGPQFIFQYYEKEERGRGNFPDRFSARQFPNYSSELNVNALLLGDSALYLCASSLADRGKLETQYFGPGTRLLVL.